This T cell receptor beta chain derives from a study of T cell responses to AZD1222 COVID-19 vaccine. This table comes from immunoSEQ multiplex PCR, and its TCRdb copy is limited to in-frame clones, with some not included. The sample records some 100,000 clones, roughly nine tenths being singletons. Regarding this clone: The antigen is not known.

Overall study results and limits: Only 5 or 6 people who got AZD1222 tested seropositive at baseline. The study reported that nearly half of spike-specific TCRs target unmutated variant regions.

The material sequenced was peripheral blood, taken on day 0 of AZD1222 vaccination. This sequence was found in an adult in good health.

The CDR3 region has the DNA TGTGCCAGCACCAGAGACAGGGTTATTAATGAAAAACTGTTTTTT. This gives the protein CASTRDRVINEKLFF. The chain uses TRBV6-5 and TRBJ1-4; TRBD1 matches at 7 bases. Germline CDR1 is MNHEY and CDR2 is SVGAGI. Trimming removed 7 bases from V and 4 bases from J; junction bases left unmatched: 9. This CDR3 has 15 residues.